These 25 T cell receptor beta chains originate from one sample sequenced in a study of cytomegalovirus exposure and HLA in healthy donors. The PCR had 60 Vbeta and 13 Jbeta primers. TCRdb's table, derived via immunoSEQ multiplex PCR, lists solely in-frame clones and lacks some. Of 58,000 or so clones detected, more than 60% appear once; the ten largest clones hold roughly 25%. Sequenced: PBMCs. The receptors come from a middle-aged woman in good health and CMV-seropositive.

CDR3 nucleotides: TGTGCCAGCAGCCAACCAGGGTCCGTATCCTACGAGCAGTACTTC. This gives the protein CASSQPGSVSYEQYF. The chain has TRBV11-2 and TRBJ2-7; maybe TRBD1 (5 bases). The V end was cut by 5 bases, the J end by 1 base, with 15 bases between. Per the germline V gene, CDR1 is SGHAT and CDR2 is FQNNGV. The CDR3 has 15 residues.

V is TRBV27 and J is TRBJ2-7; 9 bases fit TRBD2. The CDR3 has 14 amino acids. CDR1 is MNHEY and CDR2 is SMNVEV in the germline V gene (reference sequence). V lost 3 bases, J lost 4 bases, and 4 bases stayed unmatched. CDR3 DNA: TGTGCCAGCAGTTTCGGGACTAGCTTTTACGAGCAGTACTTC. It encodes CASSFGTSFYEQYF.

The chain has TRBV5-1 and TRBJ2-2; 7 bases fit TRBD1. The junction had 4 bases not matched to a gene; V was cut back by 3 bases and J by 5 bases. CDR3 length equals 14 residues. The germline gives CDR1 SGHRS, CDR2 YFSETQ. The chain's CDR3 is CASSWDSLTGELFF. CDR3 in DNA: TGCGCCAGCAGCTGGGACAGCTTAACCGGGGAGCTGTTTTTT.

CDR3 sequence reads: CASTRAGPSEGANVLTF. The CDR3 bases are TGTGCCAGCACCCGTGCGGGGCCTTCGGAGGGGGCCAACGTCCTGACTTTC. The chain is built from TRBV7-9 and TRBJ2-6; the D gene is possibly TRBD2 (6 bases). Trimming removed 7 bases from V and 4 bases from J, with 20 bases in between. From germline, CDR1 is SEHNR and CDR2 FQNEAQ (reference sequence). CDR3 length: 17 amino acids.

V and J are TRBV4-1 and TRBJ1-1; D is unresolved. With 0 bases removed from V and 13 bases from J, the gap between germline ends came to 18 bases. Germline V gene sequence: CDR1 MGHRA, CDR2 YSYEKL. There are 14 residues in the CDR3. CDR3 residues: CASSQERQRPVGFF. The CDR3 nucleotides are TGCGCCAGCAGCCAAGAAAGGCAGAGGCCGGTGGGTTTCTTT.

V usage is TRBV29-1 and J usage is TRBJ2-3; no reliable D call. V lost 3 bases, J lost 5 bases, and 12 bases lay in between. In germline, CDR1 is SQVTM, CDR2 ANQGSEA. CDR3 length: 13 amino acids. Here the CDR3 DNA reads TGCAGCGTTGATTCGGATGCAGGAGATACGCAGTATTTT. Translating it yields CSVDSDAGDTQYF.

The CDR3 DNA reads as TGCGCCAGCAGCTGGGGACAGATGTCTGGGGCCAACGTCCTGACTTTC. The encoded protein is CASSWGQMSGANVLTF. The J gene is TRBJ2-6, the V gene TRBV5-1; TRBD1 matches at 7 bases. After removal of 3 bases from V and 1 base from J, the junction contained 4 bases not matched to a gene. This CDR3 has 16 residues. Germline CDR1 SGHRS, CDR2 YFSETQ.

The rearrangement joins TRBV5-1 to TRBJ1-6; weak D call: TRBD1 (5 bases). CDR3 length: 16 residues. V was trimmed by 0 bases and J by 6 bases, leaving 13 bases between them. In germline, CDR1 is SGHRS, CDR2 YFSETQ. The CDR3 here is CASSLVGVGRNSPLHF. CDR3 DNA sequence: TGCGCCAGCAGCTTGGTAGGGGTAGGGCGTAATTCACCCCTCCACTTT. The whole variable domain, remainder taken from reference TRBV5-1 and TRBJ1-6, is KAGVTQTPRYLIKTRGQQVTLSCSPISGHRSVSWYQQTPGQGLQFLFEYFSETQRNKGNFPGRFSGRQFSNSRSEMNVSTLELGDSALYLCASSLVGVGRNSPLHFGNGTRLTVT.

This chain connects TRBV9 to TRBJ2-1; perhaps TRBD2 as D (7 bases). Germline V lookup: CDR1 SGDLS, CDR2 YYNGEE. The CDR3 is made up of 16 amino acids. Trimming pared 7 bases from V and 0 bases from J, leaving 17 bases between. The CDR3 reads CASGSGGHGSYNEQFF. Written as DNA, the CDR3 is TGTGCCAGCGGCTCGGGGGGCCACGGCTCCTACAATGAGCAGTTCTTC.

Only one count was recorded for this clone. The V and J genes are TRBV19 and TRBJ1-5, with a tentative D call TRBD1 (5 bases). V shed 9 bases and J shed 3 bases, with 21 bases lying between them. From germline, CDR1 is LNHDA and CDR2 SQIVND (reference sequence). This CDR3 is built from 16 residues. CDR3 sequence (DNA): TGTGCCAGCCGCGGGAAAGGCCCCAGGGCCAATCAGCCCCAGCATTTT. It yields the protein CASRGKGPRANQPQHF.

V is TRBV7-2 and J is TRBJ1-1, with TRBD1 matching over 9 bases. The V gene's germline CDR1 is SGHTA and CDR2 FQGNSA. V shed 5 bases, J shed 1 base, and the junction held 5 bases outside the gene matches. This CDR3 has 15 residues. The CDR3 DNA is TGTGCCAGCAGCCCACCGGGACAGGGGAACACTGAAGCTTTCTTT. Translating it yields CASSPPGQGNTEAFF.

The CDR3 nucleotides are TGCAGCGGGTCCAAAAGAGCTGGAAACACCATATATTTT. It specifies CSGSKRAGNTIYF. This chain joins TRBV29-1 and TRBJ1-3; no clear D. The CDR3 length is 13 residues. Germline lookup yields CDR1 SQVTM and CDR2 ANQGSEA. The germline V and J ends were trimmed by 7 bases and 2 bases, with 12 bases remaining between them.

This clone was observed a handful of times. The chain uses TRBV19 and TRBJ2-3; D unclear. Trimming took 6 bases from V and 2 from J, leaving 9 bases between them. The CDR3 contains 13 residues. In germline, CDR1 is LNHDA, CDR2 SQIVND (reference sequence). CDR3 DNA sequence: TGTGCCAGTAGCATTGGCAACACAGATACGCAGTATTTT. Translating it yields CASSIGNTDTQYF.

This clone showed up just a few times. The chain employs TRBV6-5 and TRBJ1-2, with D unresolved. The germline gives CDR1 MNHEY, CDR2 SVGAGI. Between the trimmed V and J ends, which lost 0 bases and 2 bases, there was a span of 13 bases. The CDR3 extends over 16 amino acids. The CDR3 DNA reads TGTGCCAGCAGTTACTCGGGCTTTCAGTCGAACTATGGCTACACCTTC. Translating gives CASSYSGFQSNYGYTF.

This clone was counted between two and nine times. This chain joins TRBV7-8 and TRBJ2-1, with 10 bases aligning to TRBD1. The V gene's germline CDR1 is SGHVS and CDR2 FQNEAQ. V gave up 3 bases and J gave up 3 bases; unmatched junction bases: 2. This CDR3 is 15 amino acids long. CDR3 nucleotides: TGTGCCAGCAGCTTCGGACAGGGGGGCTACAATGAGCAGTTCTTC. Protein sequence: CASSFGQGGYNEQFF.

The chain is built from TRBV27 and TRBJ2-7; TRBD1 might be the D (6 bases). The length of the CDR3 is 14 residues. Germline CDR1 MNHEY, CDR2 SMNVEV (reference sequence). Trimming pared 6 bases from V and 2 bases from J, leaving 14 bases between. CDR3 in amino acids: CASRTNRDPYEQYF. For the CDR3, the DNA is TGTGCCAGCAGAACCAACAGGGACCCCTACGAGCAGTACTTC.

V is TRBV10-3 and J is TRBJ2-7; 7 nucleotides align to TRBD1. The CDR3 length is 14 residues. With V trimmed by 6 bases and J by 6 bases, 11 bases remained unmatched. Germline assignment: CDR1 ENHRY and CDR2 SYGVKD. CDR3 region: CAIRADRDRFEQYF. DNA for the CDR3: TGTGCCATCAGGGCCGACAGGGATAGATTCGAGCAGTACTTC.

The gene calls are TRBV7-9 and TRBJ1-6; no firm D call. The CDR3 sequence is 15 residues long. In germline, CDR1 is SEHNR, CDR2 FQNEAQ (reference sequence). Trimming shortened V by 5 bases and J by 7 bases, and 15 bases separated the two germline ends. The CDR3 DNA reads TGTGCCAGCAGCCCTACTCCTAAGCCAAATTCACCCCTCCACTTT. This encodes CASSPTPKPNSPLHF.

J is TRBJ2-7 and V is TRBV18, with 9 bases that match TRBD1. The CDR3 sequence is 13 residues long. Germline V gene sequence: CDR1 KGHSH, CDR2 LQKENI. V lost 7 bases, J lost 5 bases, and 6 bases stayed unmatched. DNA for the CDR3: TGTGCCAGCTGTGGACAGGGGATCGACGAGCAGTACTTC. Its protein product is CASCGQGIDEQYF.

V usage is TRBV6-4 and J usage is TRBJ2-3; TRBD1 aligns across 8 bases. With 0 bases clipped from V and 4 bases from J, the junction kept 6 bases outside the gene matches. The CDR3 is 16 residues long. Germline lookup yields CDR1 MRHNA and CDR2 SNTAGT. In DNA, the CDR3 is TGTGCCAGCAGTGACTCGATGTCAGGGGGCGCAGATACGCAGTATTTT. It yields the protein CASSDSMSGGADTQYF.

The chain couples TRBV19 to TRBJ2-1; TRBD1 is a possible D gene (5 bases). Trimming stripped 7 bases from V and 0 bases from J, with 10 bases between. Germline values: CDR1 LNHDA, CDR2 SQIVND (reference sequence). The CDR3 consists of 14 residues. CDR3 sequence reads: CASTVDSSYNEQFF. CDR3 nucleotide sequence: TGTGCCAGTACCGTAGACAGCTCCTACAATGAGCAGTTCTTC.

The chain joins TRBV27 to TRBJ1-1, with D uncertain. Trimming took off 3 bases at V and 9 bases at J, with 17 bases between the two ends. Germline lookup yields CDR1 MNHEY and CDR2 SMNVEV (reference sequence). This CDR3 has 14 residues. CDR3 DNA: TGTGCCAGCAGTTTTTTCCCTACAGTCCGCCAAGCTTTCTTT. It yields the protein CASSFFPTVRQAFF.

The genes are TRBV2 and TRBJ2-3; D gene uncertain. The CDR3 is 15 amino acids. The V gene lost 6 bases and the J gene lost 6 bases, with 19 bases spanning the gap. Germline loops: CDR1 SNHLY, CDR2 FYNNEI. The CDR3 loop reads CASRAYSNYGDTQYF. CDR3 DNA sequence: TGTGCCAGCAGGGCCTACTCGAACTACGGGGATACGCAGTATTTT. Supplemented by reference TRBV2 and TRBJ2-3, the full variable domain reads EPEVTQTPSHQVTQMGQEVILRCVPISNHLYFYWYRQILGQKVEFLVSFYNNEISEKSEIFDDQFSVERPDGSNFTLKIRSTKLEDSAMYFCASRAYSNYGDTQYFGPGTRLTVL.

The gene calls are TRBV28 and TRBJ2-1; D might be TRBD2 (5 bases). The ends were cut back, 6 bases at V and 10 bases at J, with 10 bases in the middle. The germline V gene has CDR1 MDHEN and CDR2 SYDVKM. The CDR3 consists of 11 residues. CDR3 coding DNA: TGTGCCAGCAGGGAGACGGGGGAGCAGTTCTTC. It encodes CASRETGEQFF.

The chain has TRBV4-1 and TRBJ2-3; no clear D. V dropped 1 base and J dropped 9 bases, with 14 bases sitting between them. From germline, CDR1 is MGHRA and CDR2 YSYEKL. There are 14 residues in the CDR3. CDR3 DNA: TGCGCCAGCAGCCAAGTTGAGGTCTTCGGAACGCAGTATTTT. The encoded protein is CASSQVEVFGTQYF.